The T cell receptor (beta chain) under discussion was sequenced for a study of blood T cell repertoires in COVID-19. V was shortened by 3 bases and J by 7 bases, with 15 bases between the two germline ends. The CDR3 extends over 13 amino acids. Germline lookup yields CDR1 GTSNPN and CDR2 SVGIG (reference sequence). Libraries were prepared by immunoSEQ multiplex PCR; TCRdb keeps only in-frame clonotypes and omits some of them. The data show approximately 75,000 clones, roughly 76% seen once. The table lists this clone with a few counts. The V and J genes are TRBV30 and TRBJ1-2, with D perhaps matching TRBD1 (5 bases). This sequence was found in a woman older than 75 with active or convalescent COVID-19. Sequences were obtained from peripheral blood. This CDR3 reads CAWRGREEGGYTF. CDR3 DNA sequence: TGTGCCTGGAGGGGACGCGAGGAGGGTGGCTACACCTTC.